This T cell receptor (beta chain) was sequenced in a study of control samples from healthy donors and cancer patients. V gave up 1 base and J gave up 0 bases; unmatched junction bases: 5. Germline lookup yields CDR1 LGHNA and CDR2 YNFKEQ. CDR3 length: 18 amino acids. Clones were read by immunoSEQ multiplex PCR, and TCRdb kept only the in-frame ones, dropping some. The sample carries about 140,000 clones, about 90% recorded once. Sequencing was carried out using blood. This TCR came from a man aged 18-30 years in good health. The rearrangement uses TRBV4-2 and TRBJ2-7; the match to TRBD2 covers 14 bases. The CDR3 region is CASSQAGTSGGRSYEQYF. In DNA form, the CDR3 reads TGTGCCAGCAGCCAAGCCGGGACTAGCGGGGGCCGCTCCTACGAGCAGTACTTC.